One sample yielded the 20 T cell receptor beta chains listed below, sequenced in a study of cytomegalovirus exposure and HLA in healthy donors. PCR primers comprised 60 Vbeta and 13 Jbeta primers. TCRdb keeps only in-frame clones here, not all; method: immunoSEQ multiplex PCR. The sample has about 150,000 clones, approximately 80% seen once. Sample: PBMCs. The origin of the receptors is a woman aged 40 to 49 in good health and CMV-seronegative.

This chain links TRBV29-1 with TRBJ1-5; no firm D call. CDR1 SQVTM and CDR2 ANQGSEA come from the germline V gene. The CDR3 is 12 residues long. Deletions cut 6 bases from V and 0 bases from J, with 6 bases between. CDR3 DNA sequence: TGCAGCGTCGGTACTAGCAATCAGCCCCAGCATTTT. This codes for CSVGTSNQPQHF.

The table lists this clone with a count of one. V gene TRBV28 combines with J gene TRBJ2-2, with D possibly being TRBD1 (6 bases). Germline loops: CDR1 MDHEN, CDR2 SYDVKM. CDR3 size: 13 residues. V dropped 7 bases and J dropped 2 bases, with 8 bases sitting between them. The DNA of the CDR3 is TGTGCCAGCACAGGGGCTAACACCGGGGAGCTGTTTTTT. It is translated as CASTGANTGELFF.

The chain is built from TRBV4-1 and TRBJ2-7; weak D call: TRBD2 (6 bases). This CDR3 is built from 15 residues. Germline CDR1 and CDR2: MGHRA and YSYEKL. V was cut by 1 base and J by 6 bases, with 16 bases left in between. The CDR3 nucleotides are TGCGCCAGCAGCCAAGGTAGGGGAGGATTTGGCGAGCAGTACTTC. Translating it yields CASSQGRGGFGEQYF.

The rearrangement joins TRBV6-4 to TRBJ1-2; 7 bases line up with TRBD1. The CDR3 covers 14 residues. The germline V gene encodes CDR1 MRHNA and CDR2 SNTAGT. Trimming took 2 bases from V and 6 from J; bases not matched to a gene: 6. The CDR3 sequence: CASSDRPTGDGYTF. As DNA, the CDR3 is TGTGCCAGCAGTGACCGCCCAACAGGGGATGGCTACACCTTC.

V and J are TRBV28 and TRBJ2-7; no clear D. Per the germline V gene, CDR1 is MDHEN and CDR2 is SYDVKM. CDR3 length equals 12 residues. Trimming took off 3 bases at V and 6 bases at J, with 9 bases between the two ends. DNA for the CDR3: TGTGCCAGCAGTTTTGTGAGCCGCGAGCAGTACTTC. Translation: CASSFVSREQYF. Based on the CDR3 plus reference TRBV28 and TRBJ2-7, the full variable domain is DVKVTQSSRYLVKRTGEKVFLECVQDMDHENMFWYRQDPGLGLRLIYFSYDVKMKEKGDIPEGYSVSREKKERFSLILESASTNQTSMYLCASSFVSREQYFGPGTRLTVT.

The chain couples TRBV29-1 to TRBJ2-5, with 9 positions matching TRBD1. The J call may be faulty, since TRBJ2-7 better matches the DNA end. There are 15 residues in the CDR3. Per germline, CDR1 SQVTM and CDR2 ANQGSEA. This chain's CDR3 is CSVEDGTGLSYEQYF. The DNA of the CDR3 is TGCAGCGTTGAAGACGGGACAGGGCTCTCCTACGAGCAGTACTTC.

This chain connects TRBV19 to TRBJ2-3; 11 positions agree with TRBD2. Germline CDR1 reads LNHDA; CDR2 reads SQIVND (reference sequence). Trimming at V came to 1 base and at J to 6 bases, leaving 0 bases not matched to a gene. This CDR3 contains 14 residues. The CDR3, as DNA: TGTGCCAGTAGTATAGGGACTAGCGGGGATACGCAGTATTTT. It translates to CASSIGTSGDTQYF.

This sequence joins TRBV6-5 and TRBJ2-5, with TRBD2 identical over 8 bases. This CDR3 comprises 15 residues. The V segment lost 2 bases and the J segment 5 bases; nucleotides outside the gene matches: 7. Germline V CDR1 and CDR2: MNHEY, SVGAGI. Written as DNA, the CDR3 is TGTGCCAGCAGTTACCTAGGGGTAGCGGGGGAGACCCAGTACTTC. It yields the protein CASSYLGVAGETQYF.

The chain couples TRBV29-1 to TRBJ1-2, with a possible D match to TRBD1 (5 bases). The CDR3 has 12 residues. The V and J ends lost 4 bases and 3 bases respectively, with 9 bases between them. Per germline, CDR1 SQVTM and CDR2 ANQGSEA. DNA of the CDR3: TGCAGCGTTGGTTCGGGGGACTATGGCTACACCTTC. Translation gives CSVGSGDYGYTF.

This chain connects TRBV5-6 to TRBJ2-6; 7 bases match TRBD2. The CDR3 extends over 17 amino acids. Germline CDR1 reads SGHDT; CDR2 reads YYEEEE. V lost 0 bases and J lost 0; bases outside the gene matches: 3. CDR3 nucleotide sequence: TGTGCCAGCAGCTTGGAGGGAGGGTACTCTGGGGCCAACGTCCTGACTTTC. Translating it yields CASSLEGGYSGANVLTF.

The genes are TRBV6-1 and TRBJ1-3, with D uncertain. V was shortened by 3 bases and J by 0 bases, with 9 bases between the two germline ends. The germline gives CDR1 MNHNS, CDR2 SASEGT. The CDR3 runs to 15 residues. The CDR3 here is CASSERVPSGNTIYF. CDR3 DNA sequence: TGTGCCAGCAGTGAGAGAGTGCCCTCTGGAAACACCATATATTTT.

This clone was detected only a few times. CDR3 DNA sequence: TGTGCCAGCAGCCACACAGGGGCCACTGAAGCTTTCTTT. Translating it yields CASSHTGATEAFF. The chain is built from TRBV11-3 and TRBJ1-1; the match to TRBD1 covers 7 bases. CDR1 SGHNT and CDR2 YENEEA come from the germline V gene. The ends lost 5 bases at V and 4 bases at J; junction bases unmatched: 4. The CDR3 has 13 residues.

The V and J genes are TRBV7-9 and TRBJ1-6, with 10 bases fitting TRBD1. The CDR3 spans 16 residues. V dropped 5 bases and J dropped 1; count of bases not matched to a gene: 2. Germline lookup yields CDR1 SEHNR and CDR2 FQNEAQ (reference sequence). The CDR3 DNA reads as TGTGCCAGCAGCGGACAGGGGGGTTCCTATAATTCACCCCTCCACTTT. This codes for CASSGQGGSYNSPLHF.

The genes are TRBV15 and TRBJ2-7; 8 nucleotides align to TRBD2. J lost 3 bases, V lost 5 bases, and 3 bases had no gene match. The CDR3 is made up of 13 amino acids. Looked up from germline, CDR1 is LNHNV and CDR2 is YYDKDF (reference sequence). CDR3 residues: CATSAGTSYEQYF. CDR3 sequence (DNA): TGTGCCACCAGCGCCGGGACTAGCTACGAGCAGTACTTC.

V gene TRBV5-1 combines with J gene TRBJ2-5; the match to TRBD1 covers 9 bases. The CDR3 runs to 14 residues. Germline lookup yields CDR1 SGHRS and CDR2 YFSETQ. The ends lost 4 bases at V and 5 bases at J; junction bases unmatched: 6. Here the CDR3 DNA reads TGCGCCAGCAGCCCAGGGACAGGGAAGGAGACCCAGTACTTC. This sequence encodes CASSPGTGKETQYF.

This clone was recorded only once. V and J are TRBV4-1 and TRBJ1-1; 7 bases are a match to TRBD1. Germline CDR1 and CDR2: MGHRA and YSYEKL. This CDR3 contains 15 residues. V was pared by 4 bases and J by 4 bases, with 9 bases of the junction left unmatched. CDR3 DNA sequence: TGCGCCAGCAGCCCGACAGGGAGCTTTACCACTGAAGCTTTCTTT. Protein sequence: CASSPTGSFTTEAFF.

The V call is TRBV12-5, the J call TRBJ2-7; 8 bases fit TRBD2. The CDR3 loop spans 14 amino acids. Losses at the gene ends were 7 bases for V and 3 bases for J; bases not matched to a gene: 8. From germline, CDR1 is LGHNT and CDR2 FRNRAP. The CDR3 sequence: CASASGRVGYEQYF. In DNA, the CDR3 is TGTGCTAGTGCCTCCGGGAGGGTTGGCTACGAGCAGTACTTC.

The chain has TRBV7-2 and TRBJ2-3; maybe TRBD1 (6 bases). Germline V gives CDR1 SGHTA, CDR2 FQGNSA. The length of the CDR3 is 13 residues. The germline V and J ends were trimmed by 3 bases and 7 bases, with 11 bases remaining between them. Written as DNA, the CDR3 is TGTGCCAGCAGCTTGGGGCAGGGGAATACGCAGTATTTT. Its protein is CASSLGQGNTQYF.

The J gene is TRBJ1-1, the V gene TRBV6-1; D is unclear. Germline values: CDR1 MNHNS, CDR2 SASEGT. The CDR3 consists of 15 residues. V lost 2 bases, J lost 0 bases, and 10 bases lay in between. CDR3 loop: CASSERSVVNTEAFF. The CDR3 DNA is TGTGCCAGCAGTGAAAGGAGTGTCGTGAACACTGAAGCTTTCTTT.

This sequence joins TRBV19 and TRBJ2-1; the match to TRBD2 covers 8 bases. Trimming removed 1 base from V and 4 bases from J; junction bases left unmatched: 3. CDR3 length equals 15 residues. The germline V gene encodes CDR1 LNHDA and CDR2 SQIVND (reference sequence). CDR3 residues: CASSIGGGLYNEQFF. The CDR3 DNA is TGTGCCAGTAGTATAGGCGGGGGGCTTTACAATGAGCAGTTCTTC.